The source of this T cell receptor (beta chain) is a study of CD8+ T cells in alopecia areata (dated by TCRdb to the late 2010s). Regarding the research as a whole: The treated patients, all with moderate-to-severe alopecia areata, were enrolled in an open-label pilot trial of oral tofacitinib given at 5 to 10 mg twice daily. Tofacitinib was administered for 6 to 18 months, and 6 months of follow-up off drug were then conducted to assess delayed response and recurrence. For the treated patients, the SALT score, which quantifies what percentage of scalp surface area is affected, served as the measure of disease severity. The study used high-throughput TCRbeta sequencing to examine T cell clonal expansion in alopecia areata, in both the C3H/HeJ mouse model and human patients. In humans, TCRbeta sequencing was performed on scalp tissue and on sorted CD4+ and CD8+ peripheral blood T cells from healthy controls and from patients with patchy or totalis/universalis alopecia areata. Patients on tofacitinib were biopsied at baseline and after 4 and 24 weeks of treatment, and several of the patients also had a later scalp biopsy. Clonality in the scalp was compared among normal scalp (n=4), patchy alopecia areata scalp (n=8), and alopecia totalis/universalis scalp (n=8). RNA came from the PAXgene miRNA kit for fixed scalp, the miRNeasy kit for PBMCs, and the RNeasy kit for mouse skin. TCRbeta CDR3 regions were amplified by immunoSEQ multiplex PCR using 35 Vbeta forward and 13 Jbeta reverse primers. On the study overall, not on this receptor specifically: Because the treated cohort was small and had just a single nonresponder, larger studies are needed to establish links between baseline CD8+ expansion and response. During tofacitinib treatment, many expanded lesional clones stuck around in both scalp and blood, and this persistence may partly explain why relapse happens after treatment is stopped. Shared TCR sequences between patients were less evident than in mice, which may be partly attributable to HLA diversity in the patient population. Lesional scalp, especially in alopecia totalis/universalis, showed higher clonality and more expanded CD8+ clones than normal scalp, suggesting antigenic drive. With tofacitinib, both scalp clonality and the number of expanded CD8+ clones among the top 100 scalp clones went down significantly. Unlike mouse skin, where gammadelta T cells dominate, normal human skin contains resident alphabeta T cells that get sequenced too, which complicates analysis of the scalp TCR repertoire.

The protocol used for the library was the immunoSEQ multiplex PCR assay. To provide template for TCR sequencing, every sample had RNA extracted and reverse transcribed into cDNA. First-strand cDNA was synthesized using SuperScript III with a 2:1 mix of oligo-dT and random hexamers. A synthetic immune receptor repertoire was used to gauge amplification bias, and whatever bias remained was removed computationally. Processing in the source paper ran as follows. Raw reads were preprocessed for error removal, and CDR3 was defined according to IMGT conventions as running from the conserved cysteine to phenylalanine. Clonality was computed by normalizing Shannon entropy by log2 of the number of productive unique TCRs and subtracting the result from 1. Whether each scalp clone was CD4 or CD8 was inferred by checking scalp TCRbeta sequences against the CD4 and CD8 repertoires from sorted blood. Not all clones reach the TCRdb copy of this immuneACCESS table, which keeps in-frame sequences only. Checked studies attribute under half of the gap to unresolved V genes and leave the rest unexplained. That table furnishes V, J and clone size, whereas the DNA furnished D and trimming. The sample table contains just over 150,000 clones; only one count was recorded for 50% to 70% of them. Over 0.85% of the sample is held by the ten biggest clonotypes.

The table lists this clone with a few counts. Its antigen is unknown. No per-base quality is available; no much larger clone lies one base away. The sample's time point, from its label and the paper: four to five weeks on oral tofacitinib. What this sample's treatment or condition label stands for: oral pan-JAK inhibitor, 5-10 mg twice daily. Lesional scalp punch biopsies and peripheral blood were obtained from alopecia areata patients. After PBMCs were isolated by density centrifugation and stained for CD3, CD4 and CD8, a FACSAria was used to sort CD4+ and CD8+ T cells. V was cut back by 6 bases and J by 0 bases, leaving a gap of 14 bases between them. CDR1 is given as MNHNY and CDR2 as SVGAGI, both from the germline V gene (reference sequence). The CDR3 starts with the cysteine, ends with the phenylalanine, and has 16 residues. Only the CDR3 part of the read is kept: 48 bases, read in frame from the first base.

The source is a human donor with alopecia areata. The starting material was CD4+ T cells sorted from blood, obtained at week 4, from a patient treated with tofacitinib. This sequence uses TRBV6-6 and TRBJ1-4; a confident D gene designation cannot be given. The DNA reads TGTGCCAGCAGCCTAGTCCTTGGCACAACTAATGAAAAACTGTTTTTT. Translated, this is CASSLVLGTTNEKLFF.